Sequencing of this T cell receptor beta chain was carried out in a study of CD8+CD57+ T cells in acquired aplastic anemia. Patients selected for sequencing had displayed CD8+CD57+ cell expansion by flow cytometry. TCR beta VDJ and CDR3 profiling used genomic DNA as template. TCRdb re-analysed the reads in MiXCR, keeping a single row per CDR3 protein. The sample contains approximately 180,000 distinct CDR3 sequences, under 50% of which appear only once. The sequence came from a human donor with aplastic anemia. The sample comprised sorted CD4+, CD8+, or CD8+CD57+ T cells (not recorded which) from PBMCs.

Here the CDR3 reads CASSPTNTGTSHGYTF. In nucleotides, the CDR3 is TGTGCCAGCTCACCAACAAATACCGGGACTTCGCATGGCTACACCTTC. The rearrangement uses TRBV18 and TRBJ1-2, with D tentatively TRBD1 (5 bases). This CDR3 region has 16 residues. Germline V CDR1 and CDR2: KGHSH, LQKENI. Trimming pared 2 bases from V and 6 bases from J, leaving 19 bases between. Full variable domain (missing parts from reference TRBV18 and TRBJ1-2): NAGVMQNPRHLVRRRGQEARLRCSPMKGHSHVYWYRQLPEEGLKFMVYLQKENIIDESGMPKERFSAEFPKEGPSILRIQQVVRGDSAAYFCASSPTNTGTSHGYTFGSGTRLTVV.